The entry below describes one T cell receptor beta chain. In this sample, this clonotype turned up many times. Its recognized antigen is unknown. Within one base of it there is no much larger clone, and no base qualities were kept. The sample belongs to a study of prognosis after radiotherapy for stage I lung cancer (dated by TCRdb to the early 2020s). General notes on the study: About 20 stage I NSCLC patients were enrolled in Nanjing, China, between 2018 and early 2019. Newly diagnosed primary stage I lung tumors were present in 14 to 15 patients, and oligometastatic NSCLC after surgical resection of the primary tumor was present in a handful of patients. Every patient was regarded as medically inoperable, because of comorbidities in some twelve cases and refusal of surgery in roughly 7 cases. The cohort comprised around 14 men and 6 women with a median age of around 73 years, ranging from roughly 50 to 84 years. On tumor histology, around twelve patients had adenocarcinoma and more than five had squamous cell carcinoma. SBRT was delivered in 3 to 5 fractions with a biologically effective dose of at least 100 Gy, and image-guided IMRT or VMAT was used for delivery. SBRT was not combined with any concurrent therapy in any patient. After SBRT, distant metastases developed in four of the 19 patients at a median of approximately seven months, while the remaining 15 patients had no significant progression. This study profiled peripheral blood TCR beta repertoires from stage I NSCLC patients before and after stereotactic body radiotherapy and linked the repertoires to distant failure. For each of the approximately 20 patients, one blood sample was taken before SBRT and one after, so the study sequenced approximately 38 samples in total. General findings and caveats noted by the study authors: The study was limited by its small cohort and short follow-up, and the findings require independent validation. Tumor specificity of expanded TCR clones was not determined. Differences in TRBV and TRBJ usage frequencies by metastasis status were reportedly observed in two V genes at baseline and in about 10 V and two J genes after SBRT. Post-SBRT Shannon entropy and its change from baseline were lower in patients who developed distant metastases; baseline Shannon entropy was not associated with metastases. After SBRT, the number of unique TCR clones decreased (median approximately 9,100 before versus 6,861 after; Wilcoxon paired P=0.011). None of the reported P values were adjusted for multiple comparisons.

The TCR beta CDR3 region was amplified from genomic DNA by two rounds of multiplex PCR. In the first round of PCR, primers specific to each TRBV and TRBJ gene were used, and the primer sequences are filed in Chinese patent CN105087789A. Universal primers were used in the second round of PCR. The Roche High Pure PCR Template Preparation Kit was used to extract genomic DNA from the frozen PBMCs. Paired-end sequencing with 151 bp reads was performed on the libraries using an Illumina HiSeq 3000. The original methods were these. CutAdapt was used to discard raw reads that did not contain the multiplex PCR primer sequences. PEAR was used to merge high-quality paired reads into contigs. By aligning each contig to reference sequences, MiXCR assigned the TRB V, D and J gene segments to that contig. To remove sequencing errors, CDR3 sequences were clustered according to base quality and sequence similarity. Shannon entropy, normalized by the natural log of the productive TCR sequence number, served as the measure of diversity. To get clonality, Shannon entropy was divided by the natural log of the number of unique clonotypes, and that result was subtracted from one. Progression-free survival cut-offs for repertoire metrics were chosen using the Youden index of ROC curves, with analyses run in R 3.5.3. Starting from the raw public reads, TCRdb applied fastp trimming at Q25, assembled clones with MiXCR and retained in-frame beta chains. Rows with a matching CDR3 protein are joined into one entry that keeps the most common DNA and genes. The V and J calls and clone size come from TCRdb's table, not from the authors' own analysis. This sample has 26,000 or so distinct CDR3 sequences in its table, and approximately 31% of those were observed once. 35% to 45% of the sample comes from the top ten.

From V the trimming removes 6 bases and from J it removes 2 bases, while the gene matches leave 2 bases of the junction unaccounted for. CDR1 and CDR2, looked up from the germline V gene, are MRHNA and SNTAGT. Taken from cysteine to phenylalanine, the CDR3 has 13 residues. CDR3 DNA is the only sequence kept; it has 39 bases, read in frame from the first base. A history of other malignancies or of prior chemotherapy or radiotherapy was absent in all patients, and node-negative disease was shown on CT and PET/CT in all patients. Roughly 5.9 milliliters of peripheral venous blood were drawn into EDTA tubes at each of two time points. Ficoll-Paque Plus density-gradient centrifugation was used to isolate PBMCs. Immediately after collection, samples were stored at -80 degrees C until analysis.

Here the sequenced sample was PBMCs, taken before or after stereotactic body radiation therapy (not recorded which). Recombination linked TRBV6-4 to TRBJ1-1; 8 bases in the middle match TRBD1. This clonotype was sampled from a donor of 50 years or more with non-small cell lung cancer. In nucleotide form, the sequence is TGTGCCAGCAGGACAGGGGAAAACACTGAAGCTTTCTTT. Translated, it gives CASRTGENTEAFF.